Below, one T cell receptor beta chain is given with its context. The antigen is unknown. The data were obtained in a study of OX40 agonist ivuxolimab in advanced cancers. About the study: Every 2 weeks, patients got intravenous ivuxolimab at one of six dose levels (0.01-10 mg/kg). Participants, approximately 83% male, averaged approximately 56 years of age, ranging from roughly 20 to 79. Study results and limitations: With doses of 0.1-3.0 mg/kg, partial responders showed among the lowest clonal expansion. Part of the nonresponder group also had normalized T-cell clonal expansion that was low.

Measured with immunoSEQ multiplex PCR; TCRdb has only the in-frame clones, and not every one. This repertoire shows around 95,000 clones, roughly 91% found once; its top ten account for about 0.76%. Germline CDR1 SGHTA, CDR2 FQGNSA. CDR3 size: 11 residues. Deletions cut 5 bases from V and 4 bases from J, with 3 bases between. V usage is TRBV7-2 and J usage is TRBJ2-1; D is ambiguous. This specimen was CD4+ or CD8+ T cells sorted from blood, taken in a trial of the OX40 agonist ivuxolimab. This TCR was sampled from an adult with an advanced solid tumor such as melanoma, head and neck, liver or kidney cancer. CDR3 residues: CASSPYNEQFF. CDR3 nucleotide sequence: TGTGCCAGCAGCCCATACAATGAGCAGTTCTTC.